These 25 T cell receptor beta chains were sequenced from one sample in a study of T cells in Graves' hyperthyroidism and ophthalmopathy. Authors of the study amplified TCR beta CDR3 regions from RNA transcripts. The TCR CDR3 was amplified in a first-round RT-PCR using the HTBI primer set. TCRdb reprocessed the multiplex PCR reads with MiXCR, giving one entry per CDR3 protein. The repertoire holds about 700,000 distinct CDR3 sequences, with around 13% as singletons. Sequencing was performed on blood. Every receptor here comes from a woman younger than 35 with Graves' hyperthyroidism.

In this sample, this clonotype turned up many times. The rearrangement joins TRBV12-3 or TRBV12-4 to TRBJ1-2; a weak D match, TRBD1 (5 bases). The CDR3 loop spans 14 amino acids. V lost 7 bases to trimming and J lost 4 bases, with 16 bases between them. DNA for the CDR3: TGTGCCAGCACCGAGGACCGGGACTTCTATGGCTACACCTTC. Its translation: CASTEDRDFYGYTF.

Ten or more counts support this clonotype. The chain is built from TRBV7-2 and TRBJ1-2; D not resolved. Trimming removed 5 bases at V and 7 bases at J, with 17 bases between. CDR1 and CDR2 from the germline V gene are SGHTA and FQGNSA. This CDR3 contains 14 residues. The CDR3 here is CASSPISGLGGYTF. Here the CDR3 DNA reads TGTGCCAGCAGCCCGATCTCGGGATTAGGTGGCTACACCTTC.

This clonotype showed up many times. The J gene is TRBJ2-7, the V gene TRBV18, with 8 positions matching TRBD1. Trimming took 6 bases from V and 2 from J; bases not matched to a gene: 12. CDR3 size: 16 residues. CDR1 KGHSH and CDR2 LQKENI come from the germline V gene. CDR3 sequence (DNA): TGTGCCAGCTCGCCCCACGAAGGACAGGGTCCCTACGAGCAGTACTTC. The encoded protein is CASSPHEGQGPYEQYF.

This clonotype was seen repeatedly, ten times or more. This rearrangement joins TRBV28 to TRBJ2-1; TRBD2 is a possible D gene (5 bases). The CDR3 spans 12 residues. Trimming shortened V by 6 bases and J by 4 bases, and 7 bases separated the two germline ends. Germline loops: CDR1 MDHEN, CDR2 SYDVKM. The CDR3 nucleotides are TGTGCCAGCAGGGACTCATACAATGAGCAGTTCTTC. Translation: CASRDSYNEQFF.

There are a few counts of this clonotype. Sequence at one end of the junction differs from germline and may be a read error. The chain recombines TRBV6-1 with TRBJ2-2; TRBD2 aligns across 7 bases. The CDR3 runs 14 residues. Germline V gives CDR1 MNHNS, CDR2 SASEGT. The CDR3 DNA is TGTGCCAGTAAGCGGGGCTGGAACACCGGGGAGCCGTTTTTT. Amino acids: CASKRGWNTGEPFF.

The table lists this clonotype with many counts. This CDR3 reads CASSPMRYSTDTQYF. The CDR3 coding sequence is TGTGCCAGCAGCCCCATGAGGTACAGCACAGATACGCAGTATTTT. This chain joins TRBV5-5 and TRBJ2-3; D is uncertain. This CDR3 spans 15 amino acids. Germline CDR1 reads SGHKS; CDR2 reads YYEKEE (reference sequence). Trimming took off 4 bases at V and 0 bases at J, with 12 bases between the two ends.

There are many counts of this clonotype. J is TRBJ2-7 and V is TRBV20-1; no firm D call. The CDR3 length is 12 residues. V gave up 0 bases and J gave up 6 bases, with 9 bases separating them. In germline, CDR1 is DFQATT, CDR2 SNEGSKA (reference sequence). The CDR3 DNA reads TGCAGTGCTAGAGATTCCGGTAGCGAGCAGTACTTC. Translating gives CSARDSGSEQYF.

V usage is TRBV7-2 and J usage is TRBJ2-1; no clear D gene. The V and J ends lost 8 bases and 4 bases respectively, with 12 bases between them. This CDR3 contains 13 residues. Germline V gene sequence: CDR1 SGHTA, CDR2 FQGNSA. CDR3 coding DNA: TGTGCCAGCGGACCACTTTTGTACAATGAGCAGTTCTTC. Protein product: CASGPLLYNEQFF.

This chain joins TRBV6-1 and TRBJ2-7, with D unclear. The V end lost 6 bases, the J end lost 0 bases, and 15 bases lay between the germline ends. This CDR3 contains 15 residues. Germline assignment: CDR1 MNHNS and CDR2 SASEGT. CDR3: CASSVSDAHSYEQYF. The CDR3 DNA reads as TGTGCCAGCAGCGTTTCGGACGCGCACTCCTACGAGCAGTACTTC.

This clonotype was recorded many times. The gene calls are TRBV28 and TRBJ2-7; TRBD1 matches 7 bases. Losses at the gene ends were 7 bases for V and 1 base for J; bases not matched to a gene: 7. Germline values: CDR1 MDHEN, CDR2 SYDVKM. CDR3 length: 14 amino acids. The CDR3 reads CASIPRGQSYEQYF. The CDR3 DNA reads TGTGCCAGCATTCCTCGGGGACAGTCCTACGAGCAGTACTTC. Based on the CDR3 plus reference TRBV28 and TRBJ2-7, the full variable domain is DVKVTQSSRYLVKRTGEKVFLECVQDMDHENMFWYRQDPGLGLRLIYFSYDVKMKEKGDIPEGYSVSREKKERFSLILESASTNQTSMYLCASIPRGQSYEQYFGPGTRLTVT.

The rearrangement links TRBV28 to TRBJ2-7, with D uncertain. This CDR3 comprises 13 residues. Germline V CDR1 and CDR2: MDHEN, SYDVKM. The V gene lost 8 bases and the J gene lost 1 base, with 12 bases spanning the gap. CDR3 region: CASGAGSSYEQYF. Here the CDR3 DNA reads TGTGCCAGCGGAGCCGGGTCATCCTACGAGCAGTACTTC. The complete variable domain, with remaining parts taken from reference TRBV28 and TRBJ2-7, reads DVKVTQSSRYLVKRTGEKVFLECVQDMDHENMFWYRQDPGLGLRLIYFSYDVKMKEKGDIPEGYSVSREKKERFSLILESASTNQTSMYLCASGAGSSYEQYFGPGTRLTVT.

The chain combines TRBV27 with TRBJ2-1; 7 nucleotides line up with TRBD2. After removal of 0 bases from V and 8 bases from J, the junction contained 1 base not matched to a gene. Germline CDR1 and CDR2: MNHEY and SMNVEV (reference sequence). The CDR3 sequence is 13 residues long. The CDR3 DNA sequence: TGTGCCAGCAGTTTATCGACTAGCCATGAGCAGTTCTTC. The encoded protein is CASSLSTSHEQFF.

The CDR3 DNA sequence: TGTGCCAGCAGCTCCCCTAGCGGGCTCTCCTACAATGAGCAGTTCTTC. Its translation is CASSSPSGLSYNEQFF. The chain joins TRBV13 to TRBJ2-1; 8 bases align to TRBD2. Germline V gives CDR1 PRHDT, CDR2 FYEKMQ (reference sequence). The CDR3 covers 16 residues. V was pared by 4 bases and J by 0 bases, with 5 bases of the junction left unmatched.

V and J are TRBV5-1 and TRBJ2-1; 7 bases are shared with TRBD2. The CDR3 loop spans 17 amino acids. Germline CDR1 and CDR2: SGHRS and YFSETQ. J gave up 6 bases and V 4 bases, and 16 bases lay outside the gene matches. The CDR3 spells CASSLADQNPMINEQFF. The CDR3 DNA reads TGCGCCAGCAGCCTAGCGGATCAGAACCCAATGATCAATGAGCAGTTCTTC.

This clonotype was counted at least ten times. The chain combines TRBV7-2 with TRBJ2-3; 11 nucleotides match TRBD2. Germline CDR1 is SGHTA and CDR2 is FQGNSA. The CDR3 totals 18 residues. The V and J ends lost 3 bases and 1 base, in that order; junction bases with no gene match: 9. CDR3 nucleotides: TGTGCCAGCAGCTTCGCGACCGGGACTAGCGGTCGCACAGATACGCAGTATTTT. This translates into CASSFATGTSGRTDTQYF.

Many counts were recorded for this clonotype. The rearrangement joins TRBV13 to TRBJ1-2; TRBD1 might be the D (5 bases). Germline CDR1 and CDR2: PRHDT and FYEKMQ (reference sequence). This CDR3 is 14 amino acids long. V was pared by 3 bases and J by 4 bases, with 12 bases between. Here the CDR3 reads CASSFRTLGYGYTF. Here the CDR3 DNA reads TGTGCCAGCAGCTTTCGGACACTCGGCTATGGCTACACCTTC.

This clonotype has ten or more counts. CDR3 sequence: CASSVGSSKDTEAFF. The CDR3 coding sequence is TGTGCCAGCAGCGTAGGATCCAGTAAGGACACTGAAGCTTTCTTT. This chain uses TRBV9 with TRBJ1-1; no definite D call. Germline CDR1 and CDR2: SGDLS and YYNGEE. Trimming cost V 0 bases and J 3 bases, with 12 bases left between them. This CDR3 region has 15 residues.

The gene calls are TRBV4-1 and TRBJ2-1; 14 bases align to TRBD2. The CDR3 runs to 16 residues. The V gene end was trimmed by 0 bases and the J gene end by 8 bases; junction bases not matched to a gene: 3. The germline V gene has CDR1 MGHRA and CDR2 YSYEKL. As DNA, the CDR3 is TGCGCCAGCAGCCAAGAAGGACTAGCGGGAGGCTATGAGCAGTTCTTC. Protein sequence: CASSQEGLAGGYEQFF.

This clonotype appeared many times. The chain has TRBV30 and TRBJ1-5; the match to TRBD1 covers 9 bases. The CDR3 has 14 residues. Per the germline V gene, CDR1 is GTSNPN and CDR2 is SVGIG (reference sequence). J gave up 7 bases and V 4 bases, and 8 bases lay outside the gene matches. CDR3 residues: CAWTTDRGQQPQHF. CDR3 in DNA: TGTGCCTGGACCACGGACAGGGGTCAACAGCCCCAGCATTTT.

Details on this clonotype: This may be a read error: a much more frequent sequence differs by one nucleotide. The V call is TRBV27, the J call TRBJ2-3, with D possibly matching TRBD2 (6 bases). This CDR3 contains 15 residues. Germline V gives CDR1 MNHEY, CDR2 SMNVEV (reference sequence). CDR3: CACSLREWGTDTQYF. CDR3 DNA: TGTGCCTGCAGTCTCCGGGAGTGGGGCACAGATACGCAGTATTTT.

This clonotype turned up a few times. This chain links TRBV6-2 or TRBV6-3 with TRBJ2-7; D is perhaps TRBD1 (5 bases). Per germline, CDR1 MNHEY and CDR2 SVGEGT. V dropped 2 bases and J dropped 2 bases, with 13 bases sitting between them. This CDR3 has 15 residues. Here the CDR3 reads CASSYPPTATYEQYF. In DNA, the CDR3 is TGTGCCAGCAGTTACCCTCCGACAGCGACCTACGAGCAGTACTTC.

The sample holds a few counts of this clonotype. V is TRBV11-3 and J is TRBJ1-1; 10 bases agree with TRBD1. The CDR3 is 15 residues long. CDR1 is SGHNT, CDR2 YENEEA, per germline. V lost 4 bases to trimming and J lost 3 bases; unmatched junction nucleotides: 5. The CDR3 here is CASSSRQGAHTEAFF. The CDR3 DNA follows: TGTGCCAGCAGCTCAAGACAGGGGGCCCACACTGAAGCTTTCTTT.

Ten or more counts support this clonotype. The CDR3 sequence: CASSVSGRSTDTQYF. The CDR3 DNA sequence: TGTGCCAGCAGCGTGTCCGGGCGTAGCACAGATACGCAGTATTTT. The chain employs TRBV9 and TRBJ2-3; unclear D gene. This CDR3 spans 15 amino acids. V was pared by 2 bases and J by 0 bases, with 10 bases between. Looked up from germline, CDR1 is SGDLS and CDR2 is YYNGEE.

This clonotype has only a few counts. The genes are TRBV5-6 and TRBJ2-1; 9 bases are a match to TRBD2. Germline CDR1 reads SGHDT; CDR2 reads YYEEEE. The CDR3 has 15 amino acids. After removal of 5 bases from V and 3 bases from J, the junction contained 6 bases not matched to a gene. CDR3 sequence (DNA): TGTGCCAGCAGTTCCCGGACTAGCGTCTACAATGAGCAGTTCTTC. Translation gives CASSSRTSVYNEQFF.

There are many counts of this clonotype. The chain has TRBV28 and TRBJ2-7, with D possibly being TRBD1 or TRBD2 (6 bases each). This CDR3 comprises 15 residues. With 7 bases removed from V and 3 bases from J, the gap between germline ends came to 19 bases. Germline-derived CDR1 and CDR2 are MDHEN and SYDVKM. As DNA, the CDR3 is TGTGCCAGCACTCCTCCCTCGGGGGCCCTCTACGAGCAGTACTTC. Translated, it gives CASTPPSGALYEQYF.